What follows is one T cell receptor (beta chain) and its context. Its matching antigen is unknown. Ulcerative colitis patients received no immunosuppressive medication before the diagnostic colonoscopy. This sample was taken from a study of pediatric ulcerative colitis. Study results and limitations: A couple of patients' blood samples yielded substantially fewer templates. Acute severe colitis showed lower rectal diversity from clonal expansions.

CDR1 SGHRS and CDR2 YFSETQ come from the germline V gene. V was trimmed by 2 bases and J by 10 bases, leaving 19 bases between them. This CDR3 contains 15 residues. Repertoires were generated with immunoSEQ multiplex PCR, while TCRdb's copy carries only in-frame clones and drops some. The table lists some 60,000 clones, 77% of them singletons. The sequenced sample consisted of blood. The rearrangement uses TRBV5-1 and TRBJ2-1; D gene ambiguous. The origin of this receptor is a boy between 5 and 17 years old with moderate ulcerative colitis. As DNA, the CDR3 is TGCGCCAGCAGCTTAAGGACGGGCCTGGACGGAGAGCAGTTCTTC. Residues: CASSLRTGLDGEQFF.